Below are 20 T cell receptor beta chains sequenced from a single sample in a study of T cell repertoires in cytomegalovirus infection. Each CDR3 protein gets one entry after TCRdb re-called the reads with MiXCR. The repertoire holds about 130,000 distinct CDR3 sequences, with approximately 9.2% as singletons. The sequenced sample consisted of PBMCs. The receptors originated from a human donor in good health (CMV status not recorded). Some clones in this sample may be carry-over from other donors' samples.

The V gene is TRBV14, the J gene TRBJ1-2, with D unclear. CDR1 and CDR2 from the germline V gene are SGHDN and FVKESK. The V end lost 0 bases, the J end lost 4 bases, and 15 bases lay between the germline ends. CDR3 length: 16 amino acids. The CDR3 bases are TGTGCCAGCAGCCAAGATCTTGAGATAACGGGCTATGGCTACACCTTC. Protein: CASSQDLEITGYGYTF.

Ten or more counts support this clonotype. This chain joins TRBV18 and TRBJ2-5; tentative D call: TRBD2 (5 bases). Trimming cost V 2 bases and J 0 bases, with 22 bases left between them. Per germline, CDR1 KGHSH and CDR2 LQKENI. The CDR3 is 19 amino acids. The CDR3 DNA follows: TGTGCCAGCTCACCAATCAGTTGGACTCAAGCCTCCCACCAAGAGACCCAGTACTTC. Translation: CASSPISWTQASHQETQYF. The full variable domain, with the rest looked up from reference TRBV18 and TRBJ2-5, is NAGVMQNPRHLVRRRGQEARLRCSPMKGHSHVYWYRQLPEEGLKFMVYLQKENIIDESGMPKERFSAEFPKEGPSILRIQQVVRGDSAAYFCASSPISWTQASHQETQYFGPGTRLLVL.

This clonotype appeared many times. V and J are TRBV28 and TRBJ2-7; 9 bases are shared with TRBD2. V was pared by 3 bases and J by 2 bases, with 5 bases of the junction left unmatched. This CDR3 region has 15 residues. Germline CDR1 MDHEN, CDR2 SYDVKM. The CDR3, as DNA: TGTGCCAGCAGTTTTAGCGGGGGCCCTACCTACGAGCAGTACTTC. Amino acid sequence: CASSFSGGPTYEQYF.

This clonotype appeared many times. This rearrangement joins TRBV5-6 to TRBJ1-1, with D unresolved. This CDR3 is 13 amino acids long. V lost 2 bases and J lost 0, with 5 bases in between. Germline CDR1 reads SGHDT; CDR2 reads YYEEEE. CDR3 in amino acids: CASSFYMNTEAFF. CDR3 DNA: TGTGCCAGCAGCTTTTACATGAACACTGAAGCTTTCTTT.

This chain joins TRBV5-1 and TRBJ1-1; no clear D. The CDR3 totals 14 residues. Trimming took off 0 bases at V and 2 bases at J, with 8 bases between the two ends. CDR1 and CDR2 from the germline V gene are SGHRS and YFSETQ. This chain's CDR3 is CASSLAVDNTEAFF. DNA for the CDR3: TGCGCCAGCAGCTTGGCCGTGGATAACACTGAAGCTTTCTTT. Full variable domain (remainder filled in from reference TRBV5-1 and TRBJ1-1): KAGVTQTPRYLIKTRGQQVTLSCSPISGHRSVSWYQQTPGQGLQFLFEYFSETQRNKGNFPGRFSGRQFSNSRSEMNVSTLELGDSALYLCASSLAVDNTEAFFGQGTRLTVV.

The chain is built from TRBV5-1 and TRBJ2-7; D unclear. Trimming shortened V by 4 bases and J by 3 bases, and 11 bases separated the two germline ends. Germline V lookup: CDR1 SGHRS, CDR2 YFSETQ. The CDR3 covers 13 residues. The CDR3 DNA reads TGCGCCAGCAGCCTTGAAGGTCTCTACGAGCAGTACTTC. Translated: CASSLEGLYEQYF.

The count of this clonotype is one. This may stem from a read error, because a much larger clone lies one nucleotide away. CDR3 bases: TGTGCCAGCAGCCGCTGGGGCCAGAGGGGCACCATATATTTT. Its translation is CASSRWGQRGTIYF. The chain combines TRBV6-5 with TRBJ1-3, with D tentatively TRBD1 (5 bases). In germline, CDR1 is MNHEY, CDR2 SVGAGI. V gave up 6 bases and J gave up 9 bases, with 18 bases separating them. The CDR3 length is 14 residues.

This clonotype appeared many times. This chain connects TRBV2 to TRBJ1-6, with 10 bases that match TRBD1. Losses at the gene ends were 8 bases for V and 7 bases for J; bases not matched to a gene: 5. The CDR3 is 14 amino acids. Germline V gene sequence: CDR1 SNHLY, CDR2 FYNNEI. The CDR3 here is CASRRDRGNSPLHF. In nucleotides, the CDR3 is TGTGCCAGCCGAAGGGACAGGGGAAATTCACCCCTCCACTTT.

The sample holds many counts of this clonotype. The chain carries TRBV15 and TRBJ1-4, with D unclear. The CDR3 sequence is 16 residues long. V gave up 0 bases and J gave up 0 bases, with 8 bases separating them. Looked up from germline, CDR1 is LNHNV and CDR2 is YYDKDF (reference sequence). CDR3: CATSRDLATTNEKLFF. DNA of the CDR3: TGTGCCACCAGCAGAGATCTGGCCACAACTAATGAAAAACTGTTTTTT.

This clonotype showed up just a few times. This sequence joins TRBV14 and TRBJ2-7; D not resolved. Germline V gives CDR1 SGHDN, CDR2 FVKESK. This CDR3 is 12 amino acids long. V dropped 0 bases and J dropped 7 bases, with 7 bases sitting between them. CDR3 loop: CASSQETGEQYF. Here the CDR3 DNA reads TGTGCCAGCAGCCAAGAAACGGGTGAGCAGTACTTC.

This clonotype has a handful of counts. The gene calls are TRBV12-3 or TRBV12-4 and TRBJ1-6, with no clear D. Trimming cost V 3 bases and J 1 base, with 7 bases left between them. The CDR3 has 15 amino acids. Here the CDR3 DNA reads TGTGCCAGCAGTTTGACCGGGTCCTATAATTCACCCCTCCACTTT. Protein: CASSLTGSYNSPLHF.

This clonotype appeared a few times. This chain connects TRBV6-6 to TRBJ1-3; D uncertain. Deletions cut 8 bases from V and 0 bases from J, with 11 bases between. The CDR3 contains 14 residues. The germline V gene has CDR1 MNHNY and CDR2 SVGAGI (reference sequence). CDR3 loop: CASSNDFSGNTIYF. The CDR3 DNA follows: TGTGCCAGCTCTAACGACTTCTCTGGAAACACCATATATTTT.

This clonotype was observed at least ten times. The chain employs TRBV11-2 and TRBJ2-2; D uncertain. Germline-derived CDR1 and CDR2 are SGHAT and FQNNGV. This CDR3 contains 13 residues. Trimming took off 5 bases at V and 7 bases at J, with 11 bases between the two ends. Here the CDR3 reads CASSNTMGGELFF. CDR3 nucleotides: TGTGCCAGCAGCAACACTATGGGCGGGGAGCTGTTTTTT.

V and J are TRBV2 and TRBJ2-4, with 8 bases fitting TRBD1. The junction had 8 bases not matched to a gene; V was cut back by 7 bases and J by 3 bases. The V gene's germline CDR1 is SNHLY and CDR2 FYNNEI. The CDR3 sequence is 15 residues long. DNA of the CDR3: TGTGCCAGCACAGGACAGGGTGCGGGCAAAAACATTCAGTACTTC. It specifies CASTGQGAGKNIQYF.

This clonotype was seen many times. This CDR3 fails to terminate in the conserved phenylalanine or tryptophan, so it likely reflects a read error. The limits of the CDR3 on the DNA are not certain, so only TCRdb's listed CDR3 is given. This sequence joins TRBV7-8 and TRBJ1-5; the D segment call TRBD1 is taken from the table without a DNA check. Ends included, the CDR3 has 19 residues. From germline, CDR1 is SGHVS and CDR2 FQNEAQ. CDR3 amino acids: CASSLEPRDSVYQPQHFFP.

This clonotype was observed a single time. The V gene is TRBV20-1, the J gene TRBJ2-1; TRBD1 agrees at 11 bases. The CDR3 runs to 16 residues. Germline CDR1 and CDR2: DFQATT and SNEGSKA (reference sequence). V lost 2 bases and J lost 1; bases outside the gene matches: 4. The CDR3 coding sequence is TGCAGTGCTAGATGGGGACAGGGGGATTCCTACAATGAGCAGTTCTTC. It yields the protein CSARWGQGDSYNEQFF.

This clonotype has at least ten counts. This chain joins TRBV7-2 and TRBJ1-2, with 7 bases that match TRBD1. Per the germline V gene, CDR1 is SGHTA and CDR2 is FQGNSA. The length of the CDR3 is 16 residues. V gave up 5 bases and J gave up 7 bases; unmatched junction bases: 16. The CDR3 sequence: CASSTRPGGIAGGYTF. CDR3 DNA: TGTGCCAGCAGCACGAGACCAGGGGGTATAGCTGGTGGCTACACCTTC.

This clonotype occurred many times. The chain links TRBV12-3 or TRBV12-4 to TRBJ1-1, with 9 nucleotides matching TRBD1. CDR3 size: 14 residues. The trim removed 2 bases at V and 6 bases at J, leaving 4 bases unmatched. CDR3 protein: CASSLNRGQAEAFF. CDR3 bases: TGTGCCAGCAGTTTAAACAGGGGGCAAGCTGAAGCTTTCTTT.

The gene calls are TRBV5-4 and TRBJ2-5; D not resolved. CDR3 length: 12 amino acids. Germline V gene lookup returns CDR1 SGHNT and CDR2 YYREEE (reference sequence). V gave up 3 bases and J gave up 5 bases, with 8 bases separating them. The CDR3 reads CASSSVGETQYF. CDR3 DNA sequence: TGTGCCAGCAGCTCTGTCGGGGAGACCCAGTACTTC.

The rearrangement links TRBV6-5 to TRBJ2-7; D remains unclear. Germline assignment: CDR1 MNHEY and CDR2 SVGAGI. With 0 bases removed from V and 1 base from J, the gap between germline ends came to 10 bases. This CDR3 has 15 residues. CDR3 nucleotide sequence: TGTGCCAGCAGTTACTCGGCACTCGGGTCCTACGAGCAGTACTTC. Translation: CASSYSALGSYEQYF.